This T cell receptor (beta chain) was captured by sequencing in a study of T cell responses to AZD1222 COVID-19 vaccine. Whole-study findings and limits: Baseline seropositivity occurred in only a handful of AZD1222 recipients. Along spike, vaccine-associated CD4 TCRs were found throughout, with dominance at 160-218 and 743-854. Donors, mostly white British, included more females; clonal diversity was possibly underestimated.

Worth noting for this clone: Its antigen is currently unknown.

Only in-frame clones appear in the TCRdb table, and some are missing; sequencing was by immunoSEQ multiplex PCR. The sample includes some 200,000 clones, roughly 90% of them seen just once. In germline, CDR1 is SGHRS, CDR2 YFSETQ. V was clipped by 6 bases and J by 7 bases; unmatched bases: 7. There are 14 residues in the CDR3. The chain employs TRBV5-1 and TRBJ1-4, with 9 positions matching TRBD1. The TCR originated in an adult who received the AZD1222 COVID-19 vaccine. This specimen was peripheral blood, taken 28 days after the second AZD1222 dose. In DNA, the CDR3 is TGCGCCAGCAAACCGGGACAGGGTAGTGAAAAACTGTTTTTT. Translated, it gives CASKPGQGSEKLFF.